One and the same sample provided the 31 T cell receptor beta chains below, sequenced in a study of blood T cell repertoires in COVID-19. The data were produced by immunoSEQ multiplex PCR, yet TCRdb's version contains in-frame clones alone and is incomplete. The table records about 220,000 clones, around three quarters of them present only once. Sequencing was done on a sample of peripheral blood. The receptors derive from a woman between 70 and 85 years old with acute or convalescent COVID-19.

V usage is TRBV10-3 and J usage is TRBJ2-2; D gene uncertain. The V gene's germline CDR1 is ENHRY and CDR2 SYGVKD. CDR3 length: 11 amino acids. V was cut by 7 bases and J by 2 bases, with 2 bases left in between. The CDR3 bases are TGTGCCATCACTAACACCGGGGAGCTGTTTTTT. As protein: CAITNTGELFF.

This clone appeared a few times. The rearrangement links TRBV18 to TRBJ2-1; 9 bases are a match to TRBD2. The V segment lost 8 bases and the J segment 4 bases; nucleotides outside the gene matches: 9. Germline assignment: CDR1 KGHSH and CDR2 LQKENI. The CDR3 has 15 amino acids. The CDR3 DNA reads TGTGCCAGCCAACCCACGCGGGGGGGTTACAATGAGCAGTTCTTC. Translated, it gives CASQPTRGGYNEQFF.

The chain employs TRBV5-6 and TRBJ1-2; the D is unclear. Between the trimmed V and J ends, which lost 0 bases and 7 bases, there was a span of 7 bases. Germline assignment: CDR1 SGHDT and CDR2 YYEEEE. The CDR3 is made up of 12 amino acids. In nucleotides, the CDR3 is TGTGCCAGCAGCTTGGCATCGGGTGGCTACACCTTC. Translated, it gives CASSLASGGYTF. Drawing the rest from reference TRBV5-6 and TRBJ1-2, the complete variable domain is DAGVTQSPTHLIKTRGQQVTLRCSPKSGHDTVSWYQQALGQGPQFIFQYYEEEERQRGNFPDRFSGHQFPNYSSELNVNALLLGDSALYLCASSLASGGYTFGSGTRLTVV.

This rearrangement joins TRBV12-1 to TRBJ2-5; the table's TRBD2 call for D was not verified on the DNA. TRBV12-1 is reported as a pseudogene. This CDR3 comprises 19 residues. The CDR3 sequence: CASSFARRGAPPGQETQYF. In DNA form, the CDR3 reads TGTGCCAGCAGCTTTGCGAGGCGCGGGGCCCCACCAGGACAAGAGACCCAGTACTTC.

As DNA, the CDR3 is TGTGCCAGCAGCTTAGGTCTGGGGAGTAGGGACAATGAGCAGTTCTTC. Encoded protein: CASSLGLGSRDNEQFF. The V and J genes are TRBV7-8 and TRBJ2-1; maybe TRBD2 (5 bases). Per germline, CDR1 SGHVS and CDR2 FQNEAQ. The CDR3 loop spans 16 amino acids. V was clipped by 1 base and J by 5 bases, with 15 bases between them.

The chain combines TRBV10-2 with TRBJ2-3, with D tentatively TRBD2 (6 bases). Germline loops: CDR1 WSHSY, CDR2 SAAADI. CDR3 length: 14 residues. V was shortened by 6 bases and J by 4 bases, with 14 bases between the two germline ends. The CDR3 bases are TGCGCCAGCAGGGACTATCAAGTCGCAGATACGCAGTATTTT. The encoded protein is CASRDYQVADTQYF.

The rearrangement joins TRBV18 to TRBJ2-7, with 8 bases that match TRBD2. Germline V CDR1 and CDR2: KGHSH, LQKENI. The junction had 14 bases not matched to a gene; V was cut back by 3 bases and J by 7 bases. CDR3 length equals 16 residues. The CDR3 DNA is TGTGCCAGCTCACCGGGGCAATTTGCGGGGGGCCGGGAGCAGTACTTC. This sequence encodes CASSPGQFAGGREQYF.

Only one count was recorded for this clone. The chain employs TRBV11-3 and TRBJ2-7; 8 bases are a match to TRBD2. V lost 3 bases and J lost 0; bases outside the gene matches: 4. CDR1 is SGHNT and CDR2 is YENEEA in the germline V gene. This CDR3 has 15 amino acids. CDR3 sequence reads: CASSLASGSSYEQYF. The CDR3 DNA sequence: TGTGCCAGCAGCTTGGCCAGCGGGAGCTCCTACGAGCAGTACTTC.

The chain has TRBV6-1 and TRBJ1-5; the D gene is possibly TRBD1 (5 bases). Trimming took off 3 bases at V and 6 bases at J, with 9 bases between the two ends. In germline, CDR1 is MNHNS, CDR2 SASEGT. The CDR3 has 13 amino acids. CDR3 protein: CASSELGGQPQHF. CDR3 in DNA: TGTGCCAGCAGTGAGCTGGGGGGTCAGCCCCAGCATTTT.

The gene calls are TRBV5-8 and TRBJ2-3; 12 nucleotides match TRBD1. CDR1 and CDR2 from the germline V gene are SGHTS and YDEGEE. Trimming at V came to 4 bases and at J to 3 bases, leaving 3 bases not matched to a gene. The CDR3 length is 15 residues. The CDR3 loop reads CASSKGQGATDTQYF. The CDR3 DNA is TGTGCCAGCAGCAAGGGACAGGGGGCAACAGATACGCAGTATTTT.

The genes are TRBV6-5 and TRBJ2-1; TRBD2 matches 9 bases. Per the germline V gene, CDR1 is MNHEY and CDR2 is SVGAGI. CDR3 length: 13 residues. J was trimmed by 10 bases and V by 2 bases; bases with no gene match: 3. For the CDR3, the DNA is TGTGCCAGCAGTTACCAGCTAGCGGGGGAGCAGTTCTTC. Its translation is CASSYQLAGEQFF.

The J gene is TRBJ1-3, the V gene TRBV18; TRBD1 might be the D (5 bases). The CDR3 length is 12 residues. CDR1 KGHSH and CDR2 LQKENI come from the germline V gene. The V gene lost 1 base and the J gene lost 8 bases, with 6 bases spanning the gap. CDR3 nucleotides: TGTGCCAGCTCACCACGGGGGGACACCATATATTTT. It is translated as CASSPRGDTIYF.

The chain combines TRBV30 with TRBJ2-2; D perhaps matches TRBD1 (6 bases). Trimming pared 4 bases from V and 4 bases from J, leaving 16 bases between. The germline gives CDR1 GTSNPN, CDR2 SVGIG (reference sequence). The CDR3 contains 15 residues. This chain's CDR3 is CAWKRQGLSTGELFF. CDR3 DNA sequence: TGTGCCTGGAAGCGCCAGGGGCTAAGCACCGGGGAGCTGTTTTTT.

The chain is built from TRBV18 and TRBJ2-7; 12 positions match TRBD2. J gave up 5 bases and V 6 bases, and 11 bases lay outside the gene matches. The CDR3 loop spans 16 amino acids. Germline-derived CDR1 and CDR2 are KGHSH and LQKENI. This CDR3 reads CASSGASGGANHEQYF. CDR3 DNA: TGTGCCAGCTCCGGGGCTAGCGGGGGGGCCAACCACGAGCAGTACTTC.

This chain joins TRBV5-6 and TRBJ2-1; weak D call: TRBD1 (5 bases). Germline values: CDR1 SGHDT, CDR2 YYEEEE. The CDR3 is 14 residues long. Trimming removed 0 bases at V and 3 bases at J, with 7 bases between. The CDR3 sequence: CASSLAGLYNEQFF. In DNA, the CDR3 is TGTGCCAGCAGCTTGGCAGGGCTCTACAATGAGCAGTTCTTC.

The J gene is TRBJ2-4, the V gene TRBV5-1; D is possibly TRBD1 (6 bases). From germline, CDR1 is SGHRS and CDR2 YFSETQ. Trimming took 4 bases from V and 7 from J, leaving 18 bases between them. This CDR3 has 15 residues. The CDR3 DNA is TGCGCCAGCAGCCCCTTACAACAGGGCGGCAACATTCAGTACTTC. Protein product: CASSPLQQGGNIQYF. The complete variable domain, with remaining parts taken from reference TRBV5-1 and TRBJ2-4, reads KAGVTQTPRYLIKTRGQQVTLSCSPISGHRSVSWYQQTPGQGLQFLFEYFSETQRNKGNFPGRFSGRQFSNSRSEMNVSTLELGDSALYLCASSPLQQGGNIQYFGAGTRLSVL.

The CDR3, as DNA: TGTGCCAGCAGTCGGACTAGCGGGGGGTCCTACAATGAGCAGTTCTTC. Its protein product is CASSRTSGGSYNEQFF. This chain uses TRBV7-6 with TRBJ2-1, with 14 bases that match TRBD2. Trimming took 6 bases from V and 1 from J; bases not matched to a gene: 2. The CDR3 runs to 16 residues. Germline V CDR1 and CDR2: SGHVS, FNYEAQ.

This clone was counted a few times. This rearrangement joins TRBV7-9 to TRBJ2-3, with a tentative D call TRBD2 (7 bases). The CDR3 extends over 17 amino acids. Germline CDR1 reads SEHNR; CDR2 reads FQNEAQ (reference sequence). Between the trimmed V and J ends, which lost 5 bases and 3 bases, there was a span of 21 bases. CDR3 amino acids: CASSQPAGAGRTDTQYF. CDR3 nucleotides: TGTGCCAGCAGCCAACCCGCGGGGGCAGGCAGGACAGATACGCAGTATTTT.

The chain carries TRBV18 and TRBJ1-1; maybe TRBD1 (5 bases). Germline V CDR1 and CDR2: KGHSH, LQKENI. This CDR3 is 12 amino acids long. Trimming took off 3 bases at V and 6 bases at J, with 8 bases between the two ends. The CDR3 bases are TGTGCCAGCTCACCCATGGGGCCTGAAGCTTTCTTT. As protein: CASSPMGPEAFF.

CDR3 bases: TGCAGCGTTGAAGAAGGGAAGGGGGCTATGGAGACCCAGTACTTC. Protein product: CSVEEGKGAMETQYF. The J gene is TRBJ2-5, the V gene TRBV29-1; TRBD1 matches at 7 bases. The V segment lost 0 bases and the J segment 5 bases; nucleotides outside the gene matches: 9. CDR3 size: 15 residues. CDR1 is SQVTM and CDR2 is ANQGSEA in the germline V gene.

The rearrangement uses TRBV5-1 and TRBJ2-5; D call uncertain. Germline assignment: CDR1 SGHRS and CDR2 YFSETQ. The CDR3 loop spans 15 amino acids. Trimming removed 2 bases from V and 5 bases from J, with 16 bases in between. CDR3 residues: CASSFHDLTQETQYF. The CDR3 nucleotides are TGCGCCAGCAGCTTTCATGACTTAACCCAGGAGACCCAGTACTTC.

The chain couples TRBV30 to TRBJ2-5, with 7 nucleotides matching TRBD2. The CDR3 consists of 15 residues. Per the germline V gene, CDR1 is GTSNPN and CDR2 is SVGIG (reference sequence). V lost 0 bases to trimming and J lost 5 bases; unmatched junction nucleotides: 9. The CDR3 protein is CAWSVPSLGGETQYF. CDR3 sequence (DNA): TGTGCCTGGAGTGTCCCTTCTTTGGGGGGGGAGACCCAGTACTTC.

The chain carries TRBV11-2 and TRBJ1-6, with TRBD1 matching over 9 bases. Trimming at V came to 5 bases and at J to 7 bases, leaving 9 bases not matched to a gene. Germline V gene lookup returns CDR1 SGHAT and CDR2 FQNNGV. This CDR3 has 16 amino acids. The CDR3 DNA follows: TGTGCCAGCAGCCCGAGGTCGGACAGGGGAAATTCACCCCTCCACTTT. Translating it yields CASSPRSDRGNSPLHF. Complete variable domain (other parts from reference TRBV11-2 and TRBJ1-6): EAGVAQSPRYKIIEKRQSVAFWCNPISGHATLYWYQQILGQGPKLLIQFQNNGVVDDSQLPKDRFSAERLKGVDSTLKIQPAKLEDSAVYLCASSPRSDRGNSPLHFGNGTRLTVT.

The genes are TRBV5-6 and TRBJ2-1; TRBD2 matches 11 bases. The CDR3 covers 15 residues. After removal of 0 bases from V and 8 bases from J, the junction contained 4 bases not matched to a gene. CDR1 SGHDT and CDR2 YYEEEE come from the germline V gene. CDR3 sequence (DNA): TGTGCCAGCAGCTTGGAACTAGCGGGGGCGGATGAGCAGTTCTTC. It specifies CASSLELAGADEQFF.

The chain is built from TRBV6-5 and TRBJ1-1; weak D call: TRBD1 (6 bases). The CDR3 spans 15 residues. Germline V lookup: CDR1 MNHEY, CDR2 SVGAGI. The V gene lost 5 bases and the J gene lost 1 base, with 14 bases spanning the gap. This CDR3 is CASSPEGGKNTEAFF. The CDR3, as DNA: TGTGCCAGCAGTCCCGAGGGGGGGAAGAACACTGAAGCTTTCTTT.

CDR3 residues: CASSPDRENTGELFF. The DNA of the CDR3 is TGTGCCAGCTCACCAGACAGGGAGAACACCGGGGAGCTGTTTTTT. This chain uses TRBV18 with TRBJ2-2, with 7 nucleotides matching TRBD1. J gave up 1 base and V 2 bases, and 1 base lay outside the gene matches. Germline V gene sequence: CDR1 KGHSH, CDR2 LQKENI. The CDR3 has 15 residues.

The chain has TRBV7-2 and TRBJ2-2; D ambiguous. The CDR3 runs 16 residues. Trimming removed 5 bases from V and 7 bases from J, with 20 bases in between. Per germline, CDR1 SGHTA and CDR2 FQGNSA. The CDR3 nucleotides are TGTGCCAGCAGCCTCCAACACGCAAGGCGGAACGGGGAGCTGTTTTTT. Translation gives CASSLQHARRNGELFF.

J is TRBJ2-5 and V is TRBV6-5, with D unresolved. This CDR3 has 13 residues. V shed 8 bases and J shed 1 base, with 11 bases lying between them. Looked up from germline, CDR1 is MNHEY and CDR2 is SVGAGI. For the CDR3, the DNA is TGTGCCAGCGCTCGGGTGGTCCAAGAGACCCAGTACTTC. Amino acid sequence: CASARVVQETQYF.

This clone was detected only a few times. The chain recombines TRBV27 with TRBJ1-2, with 7 positions matching TRBD1. V trimming: 6 bases; J trimming: 4 bases; junction bases outside the gene matches: 8. Germline V gene data show CDR1 as MNHEY and CDR2 as SMNVEV (reference sequence). The length of the CDR3 is 14 residues. The CDR3 sequence is CASSPGGQSYGYTF. CDR3 in DNA: TGTGCCAGCAGCCCCGGGGGACAGAGCTATGGCTACACCTTC.

The CDR3 reads CASSVNRGFYGYTF. DNA for the CDR3: TGTGCCAGCAGCGTAAACAGGGGGTTCTATGGCTACACCTTC. The rearrangement links TRBV5-4 to TRBJ1-2; TRBD1 aligns across 8 bases. Germline loops: CDR1 SGHNT, CDR2 YYREEE (reference sequence). There are 14 residues in the CDR3. Trimming removed 4 bases from V and 4 bases from J; junction bases left unmatched: 6.

The chain has TRBV24-1 and TRBJ2-7; D may be TRBD2 (5 bases). Trimming left V 12 bases short and J 2 bases short, with 7 bases between. CDR1 and CDR2 (germline): KGHDR, SFDVKD. The length of the CDR3 is 10 residues. In DNA, the CDR3 is TGTGCCCCCGGGGCCTACGAGCAGTACGTC. Its translation is CAPGAYEQYV.